The rows below give T cell receptor beta chains drawn from one sample of a study of post-analysis software for immune sequencing data. TCRdb independently ran MiXCR on the PCR reads; one entry per CDR3 protein. In the table there are about 820,000 distinct CDR3 sequences, around 53% of which are singletons. Sequenced material: blood. The receptors shown here come from a girl under 18 with multiple sclerosis. CDR3s leave out the opening cysteine and the closing phenylalanine or tryptophan.

>TRBJ1-5|TRBV29-1
SVEVQGGQPQH
>TRBJ1-6|TRBV12-3/TRBV12-4
ASTSRPRRSSYNSPLH
>TRBJ2-2|TRBV13
ASSLELGENTGELF
>TRBJ2-1|TRBV19
ASSTSGGGEQF
>TRBJ2-7|TRBV7-9
ASSLGLVGAYEQY
>TRBJ2-7|TRBV29-1
SVIRDLQEAQY
>TRBJ2-7|TRBV5-1
ASSPSGTALTYEQY
>TRBJ2-5|TRBV9
ASSVRERETQY
>TRBJ2-6|TRBV21-1
ASSFDRAGANVLT
>TRBJ1-2|TRBV29-1
SALGQGANYGYT
>NA|TRBV10-3
AISDPRINEQY
>TRBJ2-7|TRBV5-6
ASSDTTGPGVYEQY
>TRBJ2-1|TRBV9
ASSPPPGYNEQF
>TRBJ2-3|TRBV4-1
ASSQRRAGNRDTQY
>TRBJ2-7|TRBV29-1
SVGVSPYEQY
>TRBJ2-1|TRBV7-8
ASSPVAREGYEQF
>TRBJ2-1|TRBV15
ATSSDLPAYNEQF
>TRBJ1-2|TRBV29-1
SVAPGENGYT
>TRBJ2-4|TRBV2
ASRGQGSDIQY
>TRBJ1-2|TRBV3-1
ASSRSRAGYT
>TRBJ2-7|TRBV3-1
ASSVGGRGLSYEQY
>TRBJ2-1|TRBV7-3
ASSSGSARNEQF
>TRBJ2-7|TRBV20-1
SARKEGTYEQY
>TRBJ2-1|TRBV6-4
ASSAVSGSHNEQF
>TRBJ2-1|TRBV5-1
ASSWDRTYNEQF
>TRBJ2-7|TRBV7-6
ASSLVGTSGPSYNEQY
>TRBJ2-3|TRBV7-2
ASSLAHSDTDTQY
>TRBJ2-1|TRBV19
ASSINRGIDEQF
>TRBJ2-3|TRBV29-1
SVSRGRGDTQY
>TRBJ2-7|TRBV3-1
ASSQPSGGAYEQY
>TRBJ1-2|TRBV29-1
SVDADNYGYT
>TRBJ2-7|TRBV3-1
ASSQEIQSEQY
>TRBJ2-7|TRBV7-8
ASSLASVGEGASYEQY
>TRBJ1-2|TRBV29-1
SVEEGIQHSYGYT
>TRBJ2-5|TRBV12-3/TRBV12-4
ASSFRGLRVWETQY
>TRBJ2-7|TRBV4-1
ASSQDRLNHEQY
>TRBJ2-3|TRBV6-5
ASSRRSGIRSTDTQY
>TRBJ2-5|TRBV6-1
ASSALAGETQY
>TRBJ2-7|TRBV20-1
SARDNGGHTYEQY